This is a list of T cell receptor beta chains from one sample in a study of T cell changes during pregnancy in multiple sclerosis. Repertoires were generated with immunoSEQ multiplex PCR, while TCRdb's copy carries only in-frame clones and drops some. The sample has approximately 43,000 clones; around 91% are singletons. The source was CD8+ T cells from peripheral blood mononuclear cells, collected in the first trimester of pregnancy. These receptors came from a female donor with multiple sclerosis, enrolled in a pregnancy study. Each CDR3 is given with its conserved first and last residue. A D gene is named only where the DNA matches it firmly. Some rows mark clone size as missing; the rest say once, few, many or name a class of expanded clone.

D gene,clone size,J gene,V gene,CDR3 protein,CDR3 DNA
-,-,TRBJ1-1,TRBV5-1,CASSGGKYTEAFF,TGCGCCAGCAGCGGGGGGAAGTACACTGAAGCTTTCTTT
TRBD2,-,TRBJ2-3,TRBV27,CASSPTSGGATDTQYF,TGTGCCAGCAGCCCGACTAGCGGGGGGGCCACAGATACGCAGTATTTT
-,-,TRBJ2-1,TRBV27,CASIQGFEQFF,TGTGCCAGCATTCAGGGTTTTGAGCAGTTCTTC
-,-,TRBJ2-6,TRBV7-9,CASSLDRAFEGANVLTF,TGTGCCAGCAGCTTAGACAGGGCGTTTGAGGGGGCCAACGTCCTGACTTTC
-,-,TRBJ1-5,TRBV5-1,CASSPPTGIRSNQPQHF,TGCGCCAGCAGCCCACCTACAGGGATAAGAAGCAATCAGCCCCAGCATTTT
-,-,TRBJ1-1,TRBV25-1,CASSALQGANTEAFF,TGTGCCAGCAGTGCTTTACAGGGAGCGAACACTGAAGCTTTCTTT
-,-,TRBJ2-7,TRBV6-5,CASRVLAYSSYEQYF,TGTGCCAGCAGGGTCCTAGCGTATAGCTCCTACGAGCAGTACTTC
-,few,TRBJ1-5,TRBV15,CATSREAVSNQPQHF,TGTGCCACCAGCAGAGAGGCTGTTAGCAATCAGCCCCAGCATTTT
-,-,TRBJ1-1,TRBV19,CASKPATGMGLQNTEAFF,TGTGCCAGTAAACCGGCAACGGGGATGGGGTTACAGAACACTGAAGCTTTCTTT
TRBD2,-,TRBJ2-2,TRBV28,CASSLASSGTGGELFF,TGTGCCAGCAGTTTAGCGAGTAGCGGGACGGGCGGGGAGCTGTTTTTT
TRBD2,-,TRBJ2-1,TRBV7-8,CASSLIIAGLYNEQFF,TGTGCCAGCAGCTTAATCATAGCGGGTCTCTACAATGAGCAGTTCTTC
-,-,TRBJ2-7,TRBV21-1,CASSIGTDASYEQYF,TGTGCCAGCAGCATCGGGACAGATGCCTCCTACGAGCAGTACTTC
-,-,TRBJ1-4,TRBV4-1,CASSQEIGQSNEKLFF,TGCGCCAGCAGCCAAGAGATTGGGCAGTCTAATGAAAAACTGTTTTTT
-,-,TRBJ2-3,TRBV6-5,CASSYSVFGGAQYF,TGTGCCAGCAGTTACTCGGTCTTTGGCGGGGCGCAGTATTTT
-,-,TRBJ2-3,TRBV7-6,CASSTRGGSTDTQYF,TGTGCCAGCAGCACCAGGGGCGGGAGCACAGATACGCAGTATTTT